This T cell receptor beta chain appears in the sequencing data of a study of T cells after yellow fever vaccination. Study results and caveats: Post-booster repertoires contained most primary-vaccination clones again (roughly 96% CD4, 85% to 90% CD8).

The TCR cDNA carried a universal primer site and UMIs from 5'RACE template switching. One entry per CDR3 protein, called by TCRdb with MiXCR from the 5' RACE reads. This table holds hundreds of thousands of distinct CDR3 sequences, about 17% found once. With regard to this clonotype: Its antigen is not identified.

There are 15 residues in the CDR3. Trimming left V 8 bases short and J 4 bases short, with 17 bases between. CDR1 and CDR2 from the germline V gene are SGHAT and FQNNGV. This rearrangement joins TRBV11-2 to TRBJ2-2; D perhaps matches TRBD2 (6 bases). The input for sequencing was PBMCs, taken less than 6 days after the first yellow fever vaccination. This TCR was recovered from a man aged 18 to 30 who received the YFV17D yellow fever vaccine. CDR3 loop: CASGSIGGPTGELFF. The CDR3 DNA reads as TGTGCCAGCGGTTCAATCGGGGGACCCACCGGGGAGCTGTTTTTT.